This is a list of T cell receptor beta chains from one sample in a study of blood T cell repertoires in COVID-19. Repertoires were generated with immunoSEQ multiplex PCR, while TCRdb's copy carries only in-frame clones and drops some. The profile covers about 200,000 clones, with approximately 87% appearing a single time and 0.78% taken by the ten largest. The sample comprised peripheral blood. These receptors originate from a woman aged 70-85 years with acute or convalescent COVID-19. Both conserved end residues are part of each CDR3. D genes are given only for firm matches. Clone size is given for some rows only: seen once, a few or many times, or a class if the clone is expanded.

cdr3_nt: TGTGCCAGCAGTCCCCGACAGGGCCTTGAAGCTTTCTTT
cdr3_aa: CASSPRQGLEAFF
clone_size: -
j_call: TRBJ1-1
v_call: TRBV12-3/TRBV12-4
d_call: TRBD1

cdr3_nt: TGCGCCAGCAGCTTGTCGCTGACATACCTCGTCGAGCAGTACTTC
cdr3_aa: CASSLSLTYLVEQYF
clone_size: -
j_call: TRBJ2-7
v_call: TRBV5-1
d_call: -

cdr3_nt: TGCAGCGTTGAAGATCGACATAGCGGTCCGCAGTATTTT
cdr3_aa: CSVEDRHSGPQYF
clone_size: -
j_call: TRBJ2-3
v_call: TRBV29-1
d_call: -

cdr3_nt: TGTGCCAGCAGCCAATATCTGGCTAACACTGAAGCTTTCTTT
cdr3_aa: CASSQYLANTEAFF
clone_size: -
j_call: TRBJ1-1
v_call: TRBV3-1/TRBV3-2
d_call: -

cdr3_nt: TGTGCCAGCAGCCCGGGACAGGGAGGGAGACAGCCCCAGCATTTT
cdr3_aa: CASSPGQGGRQPQHF
clone_size: once
j_call: TRBJ1-5
v_call: TRBV7-9
d_call: TRBD1

cdr3_nt: TGTGCCAGCAGTGAACCGGCAGGGGCTGGAAACACCATATATTTT
cdr3_aa: CASSEPAGAGNTIYF
clone_size: -
j_call: TRBJ1-3
v_call: TRBV25-1
d_call: -

cdr3_nt: TGTGCCAGCAGCTGGACGGGAGAATCCCTAGCCAAAAACATTCAGTACTTC
cdr3_aa: CASSWTGESLAKNIQYF
clone_size: few
j_call: TRBJ2-4
v_call: TRBV5-4
d_call: -

cdr3_nt: TGTGCCAGCAGTCAGGACAGGGCCCGGTCTCGGCCCCAGCATTTT
cdr3_aa: CASSQDRARSRPQHF
clone_size: -
j_call: TRBJ1-5
v_call: TRBV6-6
d_call: TRBD1

cdr3_nt: TGTGCCAGCAGCCAAGAATCGGTAGCGGGAGGCCTAAACAATGAGCAGTTCTTC
cdr3_aa: CASSQESVAGGLNNEQFF
clone_size: -
j_call: TRBJ2-1
v_call: TRBV4-2
d_call: TRBD2

cdr3_nt: TGTGCCAGCAGCTTGGTGGGACAGGGAATAGCCAAAAACATTCAGTACTTC
cdr3_aa: CASSLVGQGIAKNIQYF
clone_size: -
j_call: TRBJ2-4
v_call: TRBV5-4
d_call: TRBD1